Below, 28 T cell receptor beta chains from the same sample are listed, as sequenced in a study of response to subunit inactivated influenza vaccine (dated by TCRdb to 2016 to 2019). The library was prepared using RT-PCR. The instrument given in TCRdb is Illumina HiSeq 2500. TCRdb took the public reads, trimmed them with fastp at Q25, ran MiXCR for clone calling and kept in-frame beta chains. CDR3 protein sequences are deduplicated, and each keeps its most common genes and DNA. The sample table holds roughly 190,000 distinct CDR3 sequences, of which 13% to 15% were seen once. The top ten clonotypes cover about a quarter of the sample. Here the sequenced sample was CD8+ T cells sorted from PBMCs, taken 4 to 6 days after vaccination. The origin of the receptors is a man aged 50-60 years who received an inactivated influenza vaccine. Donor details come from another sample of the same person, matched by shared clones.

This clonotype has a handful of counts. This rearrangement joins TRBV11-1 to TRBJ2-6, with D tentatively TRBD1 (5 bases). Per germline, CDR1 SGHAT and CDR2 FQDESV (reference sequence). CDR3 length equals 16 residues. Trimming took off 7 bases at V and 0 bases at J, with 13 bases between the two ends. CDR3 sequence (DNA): TGTGCCAGCAACTACGGACATGACTCTGGGGCCAACGTCCTGACTTTC. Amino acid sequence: CASNYGHDSGANVLTF.

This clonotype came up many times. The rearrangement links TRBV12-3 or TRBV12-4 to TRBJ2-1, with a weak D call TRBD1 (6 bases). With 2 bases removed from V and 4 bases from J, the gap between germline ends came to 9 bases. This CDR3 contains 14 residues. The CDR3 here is CASSLLGQYNEQFF. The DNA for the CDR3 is TGTGCCAGCAGTTTATTAGGACAGTACAATGAGCAGTTCTTC.

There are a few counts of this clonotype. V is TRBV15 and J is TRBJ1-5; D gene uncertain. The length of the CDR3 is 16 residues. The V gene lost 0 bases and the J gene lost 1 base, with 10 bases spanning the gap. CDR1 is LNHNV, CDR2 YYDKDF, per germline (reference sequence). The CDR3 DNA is TGTGCCACCAGCAGAGAGTGGGGAACGAGCAATCAGCCCCAGCATTTT. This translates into CATSREWGTSNQPQHF.

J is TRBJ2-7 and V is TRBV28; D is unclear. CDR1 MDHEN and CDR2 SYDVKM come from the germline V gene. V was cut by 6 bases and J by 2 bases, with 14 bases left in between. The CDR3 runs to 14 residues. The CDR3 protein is CASRALGPAYEQYF. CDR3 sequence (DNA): TGTGCCAGCAGGGCGCTAGGACCCGCCTACGAGCAGTACTTC. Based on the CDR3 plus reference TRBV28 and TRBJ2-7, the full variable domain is DVKVTQSSRYLVKRTGEKVFLECVQDMDHENMFWYRQDPGLGLRLIYFSYDVKMKEKGDIPEGYSVSREKKERFSLILESASTNQTSMYLCASRALGPAYEQYFGPGTRLTVT.

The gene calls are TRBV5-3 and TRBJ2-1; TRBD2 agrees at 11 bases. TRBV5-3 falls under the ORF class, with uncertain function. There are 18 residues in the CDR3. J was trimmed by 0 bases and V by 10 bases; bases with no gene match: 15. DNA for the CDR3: TGTGCCCCTCCTAGCGGGAGGCCCCCCGTCAGCTCCTACAATGAGCAGTTCTTC. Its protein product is CAPPSGRPPVSSYNEQFF.

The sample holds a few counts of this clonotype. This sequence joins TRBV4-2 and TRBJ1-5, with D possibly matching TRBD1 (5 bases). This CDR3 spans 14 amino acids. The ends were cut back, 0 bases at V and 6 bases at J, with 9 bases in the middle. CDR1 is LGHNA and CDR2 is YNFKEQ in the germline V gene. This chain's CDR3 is CASSQDEGVQPQHF. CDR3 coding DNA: TGTGCCAGCAGCCAAGATGAAGGGGTTCAGCCCCAGCATTTT.

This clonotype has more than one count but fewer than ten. DNA for the CDR3: TGCAGCGTTGGCCCCTTGGGTGACACCGGGGAGCTGTTTTTT. Translation gives CSVGPLGDTGELFF. The V call is TRBV29-1, the J call TRBJ2-2; no clear D. The V end was cut by 4 bases, the J end by 3 bases, with 12 bases between. This CDR3 spans 14 amino acids. Germline V gene sequence: CDR1 SQVTM, CDR2 ANQGSEA.

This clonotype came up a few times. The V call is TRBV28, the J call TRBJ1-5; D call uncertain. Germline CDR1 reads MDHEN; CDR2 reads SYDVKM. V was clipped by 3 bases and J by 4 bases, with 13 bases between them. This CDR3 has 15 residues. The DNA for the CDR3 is TGTGCCAGCAGTTTTTTGCTCAGATCTAATCAGCCCCAGCATTTT. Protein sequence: CASSFLLRSNQPQHF.

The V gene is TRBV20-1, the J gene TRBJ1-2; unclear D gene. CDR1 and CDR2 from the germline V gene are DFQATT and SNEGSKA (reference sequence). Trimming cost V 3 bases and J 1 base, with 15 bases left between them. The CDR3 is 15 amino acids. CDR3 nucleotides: TGCAGTGCTAGGGCGGAAGAATTGAATAACTATGGCTACACCTTC. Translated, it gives CSARAEELNNYGYTF.

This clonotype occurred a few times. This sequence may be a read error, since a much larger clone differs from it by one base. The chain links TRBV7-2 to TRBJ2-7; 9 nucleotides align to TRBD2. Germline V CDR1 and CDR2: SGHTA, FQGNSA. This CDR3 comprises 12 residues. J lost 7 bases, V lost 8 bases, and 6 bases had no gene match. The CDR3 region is CASGAGGGEQYF. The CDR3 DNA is TGTGCCAGCGGAGCGGGAGGAGGTGAGCAGTACTTC.

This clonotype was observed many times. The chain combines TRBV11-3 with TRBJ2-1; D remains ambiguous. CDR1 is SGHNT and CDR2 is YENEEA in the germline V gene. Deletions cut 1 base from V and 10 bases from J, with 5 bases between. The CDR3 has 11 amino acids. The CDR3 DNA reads TGTGCCAGCAGCTTAGGCCCGGAGCAGTTCTTC. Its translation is CASSLGPEQFF.

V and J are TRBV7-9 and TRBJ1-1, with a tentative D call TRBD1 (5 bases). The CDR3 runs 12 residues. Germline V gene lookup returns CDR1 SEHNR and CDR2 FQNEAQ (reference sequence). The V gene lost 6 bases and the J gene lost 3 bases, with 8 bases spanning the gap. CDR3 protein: CASRGGDTEAFF. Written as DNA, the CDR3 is TGTGCCAGCAGGGGGGGAGACACTGAAGCTTTCTTT.

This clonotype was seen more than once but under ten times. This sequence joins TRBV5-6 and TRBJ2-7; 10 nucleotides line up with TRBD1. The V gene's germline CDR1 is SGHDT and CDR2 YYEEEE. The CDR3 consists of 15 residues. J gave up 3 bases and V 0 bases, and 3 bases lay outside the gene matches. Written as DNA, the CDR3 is TGTGCCAGCAGCTTGGAAGGGACAGGGGACTACGAGCAGTACTTC. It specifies CASSLEGTGDYEQYF. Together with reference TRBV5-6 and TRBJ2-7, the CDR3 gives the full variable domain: DAGVTQSPTHLIKTRGQQVTLRCSPKSGHDTVSWYQQALGQGPQFIFQYYEEEERQRGNFPDRFSGHQFPNYSSELNVNALLLGDSALYLCASSLEGTGDYEQYFGPGTRLTVT.

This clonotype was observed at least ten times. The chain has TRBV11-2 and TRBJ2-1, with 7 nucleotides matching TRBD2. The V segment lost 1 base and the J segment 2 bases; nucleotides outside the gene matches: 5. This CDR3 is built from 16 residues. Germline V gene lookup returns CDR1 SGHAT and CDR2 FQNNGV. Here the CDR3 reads CASSLVVAGAYNEQFF. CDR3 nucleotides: TGTGCCAGCAGCTTAGTCGTCGCGGGGGCCTACAATGAGCAGTTCTTC.

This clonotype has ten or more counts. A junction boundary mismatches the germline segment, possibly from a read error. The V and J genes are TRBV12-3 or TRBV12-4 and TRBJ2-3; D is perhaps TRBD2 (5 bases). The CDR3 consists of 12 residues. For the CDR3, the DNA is TGTGCCAGCAGTCTAGCTACCAAAGCGCAGTATTTT. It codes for CASSLATKAQYF.

The CDR3 protein is CASKLGLDTEAFF. The CDR3 DNA is TGCGCCAGCAAGTTAGGATTGGACACTGAAGCTTTCTTT. The chain couples TRBV5-1 to TRBJ1-1, with D unresolved. Germline CDR1 SGHRS, CDR2 YFSETQ. Trimming cost V 6 bases and J 3 bases, with 12 bases left between them. The CDR3 is made up of 13 amino acids.

CDR3 in amino acids: CSVVREGPYNEQFF. Here the CDR3 DNA reads TGCAGCGTTGTGAGGGAGGGCCCCTACAATGAGCAGTTCTTC. This rearrangement joins TRBV29-1 to TRBJ2-1, with TRBD2 matching 7 bases. J gave up 2 bases and V 4 bases, and 5 bases lay outside the gene matches. This CDR3 contains 14 residues. Looked up from germline, CDR1 is SQVTM and CDR2 is ANQGSEA.

CDR3 nucleotide sequence: TGCGCCAGCAGTGTCAACTACCCCTCCTACAATGAGCAGTTCTTC. Protein sequence: CASSVNYPSYNEQFF. The V and J genes are TRBV10-2 and TRBJ2-1; unclear D gene. CDR1 is WSHSY and CDR2 is SAAADI in the germline V gene. Deletions cut 4 bases from V and 0 bases from J, with 10 bases between. This CDR3 comprises 15 residues.

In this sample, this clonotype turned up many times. The CDR3 reads CASSVRLGLAAYNEQFF. The CDR3 nucleotides read TGTGCCAGCAGTGTAAGACTGGGACTAGCGGCGTACAATGAGCAGTTCTTC. The chain couples TRBV12-3 or TRBV12-4 to TRBJ2-1; the match to TRBD2 covers 11 bases. CDR3 length: 17 amino acids. V shed 5 bases, J shed 4 bases, and the junction held 10 bases outside the gene matches.

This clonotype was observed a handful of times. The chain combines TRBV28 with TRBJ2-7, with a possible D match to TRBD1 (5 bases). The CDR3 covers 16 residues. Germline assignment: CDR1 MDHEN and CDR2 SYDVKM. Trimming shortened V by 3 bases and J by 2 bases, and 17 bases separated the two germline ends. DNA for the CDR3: TGTGCCAGCAGTTTTATGGGGCGGACGACCGCCTACGAGCAGTACTTC. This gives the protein CASSFMGRTTAYEQYF.

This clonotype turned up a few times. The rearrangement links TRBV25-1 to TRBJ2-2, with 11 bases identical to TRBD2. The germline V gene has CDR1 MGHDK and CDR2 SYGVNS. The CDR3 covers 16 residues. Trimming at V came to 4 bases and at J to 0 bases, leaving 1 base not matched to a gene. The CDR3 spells CASSGLAGPNTGELFF. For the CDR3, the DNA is TGTGCCAGCAGTGGACTAGCGGGACCGAACACCGGGGAGCTGTTTTTT.

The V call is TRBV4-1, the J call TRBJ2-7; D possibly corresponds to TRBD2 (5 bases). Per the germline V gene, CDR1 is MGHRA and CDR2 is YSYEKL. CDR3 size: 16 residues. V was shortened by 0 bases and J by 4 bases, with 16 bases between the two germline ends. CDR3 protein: CASSQEAEDSPYEQYF. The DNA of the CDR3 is TGCGCCAGCAGCCAAGAGGCCGAGGACTCGCCTTACGAGCAGTACTTC.

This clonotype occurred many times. Here the CDR3 DNA reads TGTGCCAGCAGCCCCAGCGGGGGGGCTGCAGATACGCAGTATTTT. The encoded protein is CASSPSGGAADTQYF. The rearrangement joins TRBV6-2 or TRBV6-3 to TRBJ2-3; 10 nucleotides align to TRBD2. V was clipped by 6 bases and J by 4 bases; unmatched bases: 7. Germline V gene lookup returns CDR1 MNHEY and CDR2 SVGEGT. CDR3 length: 15 amino acids.

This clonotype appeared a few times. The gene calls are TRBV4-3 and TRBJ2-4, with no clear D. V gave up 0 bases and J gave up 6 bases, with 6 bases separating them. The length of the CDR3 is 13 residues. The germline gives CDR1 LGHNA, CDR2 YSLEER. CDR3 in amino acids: CASSQDIGNIQYF. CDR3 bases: TGCGCCAGCAGCCAAGACATAGGAAACATTCAGTACTTC.

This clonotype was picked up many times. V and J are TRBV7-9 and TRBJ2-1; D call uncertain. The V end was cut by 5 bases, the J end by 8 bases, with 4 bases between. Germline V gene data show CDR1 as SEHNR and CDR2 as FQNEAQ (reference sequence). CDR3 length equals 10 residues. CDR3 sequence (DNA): TGTGCCAGCAGCCAGGATGAGCAGTTCTTC. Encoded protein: CASSQDEQFF.

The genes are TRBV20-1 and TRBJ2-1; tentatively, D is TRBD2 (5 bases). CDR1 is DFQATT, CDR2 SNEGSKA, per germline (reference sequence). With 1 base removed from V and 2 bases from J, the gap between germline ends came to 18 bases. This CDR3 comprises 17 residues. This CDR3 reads CSARAKRAGTTYNEQFF. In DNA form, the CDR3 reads TGCAGTGCTAGAGCAAAAAGGGCGGGCACCACCTACAATGAGCAGTTCTTC.

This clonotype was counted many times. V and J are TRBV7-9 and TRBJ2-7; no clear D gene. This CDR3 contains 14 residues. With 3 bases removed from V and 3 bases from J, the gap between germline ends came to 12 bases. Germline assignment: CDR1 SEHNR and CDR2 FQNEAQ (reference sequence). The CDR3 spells CASSLGKLRYEQYF. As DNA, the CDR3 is TGTGCCAGCAGCTTGGGGAAACTCCGCTACGAGCAGTACTTC.

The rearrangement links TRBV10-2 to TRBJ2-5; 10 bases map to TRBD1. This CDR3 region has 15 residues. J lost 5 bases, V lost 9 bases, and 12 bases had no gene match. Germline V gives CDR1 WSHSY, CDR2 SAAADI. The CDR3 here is CASSLTGGVWETQYF. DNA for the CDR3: TGCGCCAGTTCCCTGACAGGGGGCGTTTGGGAGACCCAGTACTTC.